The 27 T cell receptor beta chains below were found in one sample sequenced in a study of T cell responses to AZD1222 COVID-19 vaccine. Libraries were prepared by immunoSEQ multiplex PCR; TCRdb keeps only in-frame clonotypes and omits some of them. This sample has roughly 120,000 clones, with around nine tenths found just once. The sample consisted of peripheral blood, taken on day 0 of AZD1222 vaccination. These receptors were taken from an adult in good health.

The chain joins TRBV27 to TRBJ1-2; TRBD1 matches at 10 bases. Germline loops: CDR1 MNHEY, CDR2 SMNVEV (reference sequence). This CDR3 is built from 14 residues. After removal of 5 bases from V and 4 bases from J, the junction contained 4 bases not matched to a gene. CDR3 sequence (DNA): TGTGCCAGCAGTGCGACAGGGGGCGGCTATGGCTACACCTTC. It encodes CASSATGGGYGYTF.

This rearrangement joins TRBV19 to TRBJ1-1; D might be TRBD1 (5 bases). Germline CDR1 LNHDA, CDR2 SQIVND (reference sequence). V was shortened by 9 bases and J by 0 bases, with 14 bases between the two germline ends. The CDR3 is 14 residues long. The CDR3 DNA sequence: TGTGCCAGCACGAGGGGTAACGTGAACACTGAAGCTTTCTTT. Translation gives CASTRGNVNTEAFF.

The CDR3 DNA sequence: TGTGCCATCAGGCCCCCGGACACAACTAACTATGGCTACACCTTC. Encoded protein: CAIRPPDTTNYGYTF. The chain recombines TRBV10-3 with TRBJ1-2; possible D gene TRBD1, 5 bases. Germline CDR1 is ENHRY and CDR2 is SYGVKD. CDR3 length: 15 amino acids. Trimming took 6 bases from V and 0 from J, leaving 14 bases between them.

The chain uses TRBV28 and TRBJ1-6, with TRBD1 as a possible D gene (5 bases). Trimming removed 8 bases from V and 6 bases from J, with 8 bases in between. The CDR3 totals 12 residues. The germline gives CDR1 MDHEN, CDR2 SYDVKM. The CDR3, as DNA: TGTGCCAGCGTCCAGGGTAATTCACCCCTCCACTTT. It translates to CASVQGNSPLHF.

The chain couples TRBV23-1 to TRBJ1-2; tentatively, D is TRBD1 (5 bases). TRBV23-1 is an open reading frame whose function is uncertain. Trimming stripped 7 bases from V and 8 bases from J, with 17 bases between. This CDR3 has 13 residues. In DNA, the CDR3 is TGCGCCAGCACCCGGGGGAGGTGGCGGGGCTACACCTTC. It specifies CASTRGRWRGYTF.

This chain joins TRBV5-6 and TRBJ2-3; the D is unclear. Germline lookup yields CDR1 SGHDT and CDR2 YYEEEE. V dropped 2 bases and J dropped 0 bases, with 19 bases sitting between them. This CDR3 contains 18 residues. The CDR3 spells CASSFSRTLGLSTDTQYF. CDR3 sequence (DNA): TGTGCCAGCAGCTTTTCACGGACCTTGGGGTTAAGCACAGATACGCAGTATTTT.

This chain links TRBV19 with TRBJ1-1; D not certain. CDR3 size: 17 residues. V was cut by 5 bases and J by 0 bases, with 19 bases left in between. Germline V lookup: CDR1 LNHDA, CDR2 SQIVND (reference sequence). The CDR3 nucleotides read TGTGCCAGTAGTCTACGAGCTACCGCCCTAATGAACACTGAAGCTTTCTTT. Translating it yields CASSLRATALMNTEAFF. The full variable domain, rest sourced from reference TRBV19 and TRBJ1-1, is DGGITQSPKYLFRKEGQNVTLSCEQNLNHDAMYWYRQDPGQGLRLIYYSQIVNDFQKGDIAEGYSVSREKKESFPLTVTSAQKNPTAFYLCASSLRATALMNTEAFFGQGTRLTVV.

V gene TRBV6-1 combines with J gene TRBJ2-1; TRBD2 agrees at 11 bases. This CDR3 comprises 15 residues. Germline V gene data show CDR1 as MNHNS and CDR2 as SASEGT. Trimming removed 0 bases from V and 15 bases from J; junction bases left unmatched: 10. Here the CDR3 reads CASSEAPYASGGPFF. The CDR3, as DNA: TGTGCCAGCAGTGAAGCCCCCTACGCTAGCGGGGGGCCGTTCTTC.

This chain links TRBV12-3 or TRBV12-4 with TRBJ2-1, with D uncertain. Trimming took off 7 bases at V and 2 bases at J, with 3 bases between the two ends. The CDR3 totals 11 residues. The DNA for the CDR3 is TGTGCCAGCATGACCTACAATGAGCAGTTCTTC. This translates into CASMTYNEQFF.

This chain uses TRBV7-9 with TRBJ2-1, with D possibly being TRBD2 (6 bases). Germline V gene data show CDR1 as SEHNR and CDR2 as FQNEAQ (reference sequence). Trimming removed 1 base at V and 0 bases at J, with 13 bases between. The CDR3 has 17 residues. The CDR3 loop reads CASSLDAGTSSYNEQFF. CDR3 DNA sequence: TGTGCCAGCAGCTTAGATGCGGGAACGAGCTCCTACAATGAGCAGTTCTTC.

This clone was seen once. The CDR3 DNA reads TGTGCCAGCAGTCAGCCGGGGAAGGCTTTCTTT. This translates into CASSQPGKAFF. The chain links TRBV6-5 to TRBJ1-1; D remains unclear. CDR3 length: 11 amino acids. V was shortened by 5 bases and J by 11 bases, with 12 bases between the two germline ends. Germline CDR1 reads MNHEY; CDR2 reads SVGAGI.

The CDR3 nucleotides read TGCGCCAGCAGCACCGGACAGGGGAGTACAGATACGCAGTATTTT. Translating it yields CASSTGQGSTDTQYF. The rearrangement joins TRBV5-1 to TRBJ2-3, with 9 bases fitting TRBD1. This CDR3 is 15 amino acids long. Trimming cost V 4 bases and J 3 bases; bases outside gene matches: 6. CDR1 and CDR2 (germline): SGHRS, YFSETQ.

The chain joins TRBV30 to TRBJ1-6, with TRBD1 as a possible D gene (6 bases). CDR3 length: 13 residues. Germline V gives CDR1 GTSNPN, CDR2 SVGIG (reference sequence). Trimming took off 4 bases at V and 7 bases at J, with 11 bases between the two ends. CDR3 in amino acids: CAWNARGNSPLHF. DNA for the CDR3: TGTGCCTGGAACGCCAGGGGAAATTCACCCCTCCACTTT.

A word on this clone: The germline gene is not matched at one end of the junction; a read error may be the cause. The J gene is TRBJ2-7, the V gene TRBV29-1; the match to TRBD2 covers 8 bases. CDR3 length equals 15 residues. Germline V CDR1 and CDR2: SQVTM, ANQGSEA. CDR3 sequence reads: CSVEGLAGSSYEQYF. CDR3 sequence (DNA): TGCAGCGTGGAAGGATTAGCGGGGAGCTCCTACGAGCAGTACTTC.

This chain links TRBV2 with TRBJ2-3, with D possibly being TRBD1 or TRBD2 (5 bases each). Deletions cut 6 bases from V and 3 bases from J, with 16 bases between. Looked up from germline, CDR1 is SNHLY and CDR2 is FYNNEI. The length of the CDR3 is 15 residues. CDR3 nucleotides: TGTGCCAGCAGGGCCTCCGGGGCGAGAACAGATACGCAGTATTTT. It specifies CASRASGARTDTQYF. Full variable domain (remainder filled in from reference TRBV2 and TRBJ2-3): EPEVTQTPSHQVTQMGQEVILRCVPISNHLYFYWYRQILGQKVEFLVSFYNNEISEKSEIFDDQFSVERPDGSNFTLKIRSTKLEDSAMYFCASRASGARTDTQYFGPGTRLTVL.

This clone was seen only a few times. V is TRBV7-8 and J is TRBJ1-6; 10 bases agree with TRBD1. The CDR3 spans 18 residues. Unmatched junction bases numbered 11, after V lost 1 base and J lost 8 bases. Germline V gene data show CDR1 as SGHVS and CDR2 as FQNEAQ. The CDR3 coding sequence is TGTGCCAGCAGCTTAGTTAATTTTGGGACAGGGGCCCATTCACCCCTCCACTTT. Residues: CASSLVNFGTGAHSPLHF.

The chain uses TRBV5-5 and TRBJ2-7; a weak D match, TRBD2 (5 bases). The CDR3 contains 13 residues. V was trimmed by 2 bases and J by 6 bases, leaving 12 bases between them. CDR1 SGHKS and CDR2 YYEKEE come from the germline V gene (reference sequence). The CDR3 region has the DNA TGTGCCAGCAGCTTTAGCGTCCCCCCCGAGCAGTACTTC. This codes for CASSFSVPPEQYF.

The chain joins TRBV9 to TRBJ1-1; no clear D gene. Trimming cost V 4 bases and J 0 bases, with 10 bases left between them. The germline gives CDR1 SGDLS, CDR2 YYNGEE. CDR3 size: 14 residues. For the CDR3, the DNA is TGTGCCAGCAGCCAAGAACCCATGAACACTGAAGCTTTCTTT. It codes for CASSQEPMNTEAFF.

The CDR3 loop reads CASSLVAESYNEQFF. The CDR3 DNA sequence: TGCGCCAGCAGCTTGGTCGCGGAGAGCTACAATGAGCAGTTCTTC. V usage is TRBV5-1 and J usage is TRBJ2-1; D is ambiguous. Germline-derived CDR1 and CDR2 are SGHRS and YFSETQ. This CDR3 contains 15 residues. Trimming shortened V by 0 bases and J by 3 bases, and 10 bases separated the two germline ends.

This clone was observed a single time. CDR3 in amino acids: CASTSGLVNEQFF. The DNA of the CDR3 is TGTGCCAGCACCTCTGGACTAGTTAATGAGCAGTTCTTC. The J gene is TRBJ2-1, the V gene TRBV2; TRBD2 agrees at 7 bases. Germline values: CDR1 SNHLY, CDR2 FYNNEI. CDR3 length equals 13 residues. The junction had 7 bases not matched to a gene; V was cut back by 7 bases and J by 7 bases. Filled out from reference TRBV2 and TRBJ2-1, the complete variable domain reads EPEVTQTPSHQVTQMGQEVILRCVPISNHLYFYWYRQILGQKVEFLVSFYNNEISEKSEIFDDQFSVERPDGSNFTLKIRSTKLEDSAMYFCASTSGLVNEQFFGPGTRLTVL.

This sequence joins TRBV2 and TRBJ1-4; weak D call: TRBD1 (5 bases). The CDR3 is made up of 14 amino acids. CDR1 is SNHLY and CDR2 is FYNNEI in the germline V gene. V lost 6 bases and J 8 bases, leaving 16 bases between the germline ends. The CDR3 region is CASRLQGGQEKLFF. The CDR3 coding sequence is TGTGCCAGCAGGCTCCAGGGTGGTCAGGAAAAACTGTTTTTT.

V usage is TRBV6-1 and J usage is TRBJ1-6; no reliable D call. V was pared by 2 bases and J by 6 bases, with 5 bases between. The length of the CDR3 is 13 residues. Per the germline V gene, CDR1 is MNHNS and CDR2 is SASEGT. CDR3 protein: CASSESANSPLHF. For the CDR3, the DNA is TGTGCCAGCAGTGAAAGTGCTAATTCACCCCTCCACTTT.

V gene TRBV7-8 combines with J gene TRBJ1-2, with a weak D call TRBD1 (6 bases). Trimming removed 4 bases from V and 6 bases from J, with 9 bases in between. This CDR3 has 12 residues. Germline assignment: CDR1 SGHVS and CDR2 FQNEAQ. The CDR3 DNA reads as TGTGCCAGCAGCTACCACAGGGATGGCTACACCTTC. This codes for CASSYHRDGYTF.

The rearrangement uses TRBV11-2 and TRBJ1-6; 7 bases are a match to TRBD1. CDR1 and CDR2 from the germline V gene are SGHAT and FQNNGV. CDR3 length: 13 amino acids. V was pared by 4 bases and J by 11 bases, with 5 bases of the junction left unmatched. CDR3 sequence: CASSSGQKTPLHF. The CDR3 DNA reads TGTGCCAGCAGCTCGGGACAGAAGACACCCCTCCACTTT.

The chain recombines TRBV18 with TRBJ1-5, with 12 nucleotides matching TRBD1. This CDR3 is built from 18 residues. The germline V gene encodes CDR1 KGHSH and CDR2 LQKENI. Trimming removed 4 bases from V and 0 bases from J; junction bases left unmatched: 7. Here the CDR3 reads CASSLYRDRGLSNQPQHF. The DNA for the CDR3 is TGTGCCAGCTCACTTTACCGGGACAGGGGGCTTAGCAATCAGCCCCAGCATTTT.

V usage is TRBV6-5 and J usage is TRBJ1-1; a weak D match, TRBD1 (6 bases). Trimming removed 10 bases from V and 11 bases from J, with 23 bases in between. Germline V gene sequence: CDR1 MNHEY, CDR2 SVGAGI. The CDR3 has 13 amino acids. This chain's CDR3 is CATQPRHRAGAFF. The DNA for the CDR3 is TGTGCCACCCAACCCCGACACAGGGCCGGGGCTTTCTTT.

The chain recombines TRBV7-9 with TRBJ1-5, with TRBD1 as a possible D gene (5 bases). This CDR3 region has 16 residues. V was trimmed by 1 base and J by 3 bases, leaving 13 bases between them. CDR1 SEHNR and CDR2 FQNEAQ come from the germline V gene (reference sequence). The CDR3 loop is CASSLEAGLTNQPQHF. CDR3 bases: TGTGCCAGCAGCTTAGAGGCAGGGCTTACCAATCAGCCCCAGCATTTT. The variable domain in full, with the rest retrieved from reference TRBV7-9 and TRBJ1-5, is DTGVSQNPRHKITKRGQNVTFRCDPISEHNRLYWYRQTLGQGPEFLTYFQNEAQLEKSRLLSDRFSAERPKGSFSTLEIQRTEQGDSAMYLCASSLEAGLTNQPQHFGDGTRLSIL.